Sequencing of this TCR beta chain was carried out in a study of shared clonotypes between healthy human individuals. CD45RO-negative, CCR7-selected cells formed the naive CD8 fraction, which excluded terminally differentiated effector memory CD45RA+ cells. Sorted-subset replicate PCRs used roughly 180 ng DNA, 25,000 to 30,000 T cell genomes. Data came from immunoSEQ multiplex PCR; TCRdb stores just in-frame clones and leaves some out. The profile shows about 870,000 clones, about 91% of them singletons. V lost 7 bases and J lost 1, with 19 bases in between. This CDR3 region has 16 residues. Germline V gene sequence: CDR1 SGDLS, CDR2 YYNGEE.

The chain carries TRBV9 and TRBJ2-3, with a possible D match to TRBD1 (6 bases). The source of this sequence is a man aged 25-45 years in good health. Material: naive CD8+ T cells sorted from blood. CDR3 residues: CASGGEQDSGTDTQYF. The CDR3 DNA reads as TGTGCCAGCGGCGGCGAACAGGACAGCGGCACAGATACGCAGTATTTT.